Listed below are T cell receptor beta chains from one sample, sequenced in a study of CD8 T cells in ankylosing spondylitis. In TCRdb, the 5' RACE reads were re-called with MiXCR into one record per CDR3 protein. The sample includes 300,000 to 350,000 distinct CDR3 sequences, under 25% seen only once; the top ten take roughly 3.6%. The sequencing input was blood, either unsorted or a sorted T cell fraction (not recorded which). The receptor source for this set is a female donor with ankylosing spondylitis or in good health (not recorded which). Both conserved end residues are part of each CDR3. Fields, in order: J gene, D gene, V gene, clone size, CDR3 protein, CDR3 DNA. The D gene is left open where the match is weak. The size entry is marked missing in some rows and otherwise reads once, few, many or a size class.

TRBJ1-2 | - | TRBV6-5 | - | CASSSAGARGYTF | TGTGCCAGCAGTTCTGCAGGGGCTCGGGGCTACACCTTC
TRBJ1-4 | - | TRBV28 | few | CASSFIVRPLNEKLFF | TGTGCCAGCAGTTTTATAGTTAGACCGCTTAATGAAAAACTGTTTTTT
TRBJ2-4 | TRBD1 | TRBV7-3 | - | CASSVGQGDIQYF | TGTGCCAGCAGCGTTGGACAGGGAGACATTCAGTACTTC
TRBJ1-3 | - | TRBV19 | - | CASNGHVISGNTIYF | TGTGCCAGTAATGGACATGTTATCTCTGGAAACACCATATATTTT
TRBJ1-2 | - | TRBV7-7 | few | CASSLGPRGYTF | TGTGCCAGCAGCTTAGGCCCGCGTGGCTACACCTTC
TRBJ2-1 | - | TRBV5-8 | - | CASLPELYNEQFF | TGTGCCAGCCTACCCGAGCTCTACAATGAGCAGTTCTTC
TRBJ2-5 | - | TRBV5-5 | few | CASSQAGGQTQYF | TGTGCCAGCAGCCAGGCCGGGGGGCAGACCCAGTACTTC
TRBJ2-3 | - | TRBV2 | - | CASSVSGWTDTQYF | TGTGCCAGCAGTGTGAGCGGTTGGACAGATACGCAGTATTTT
TRBJ2-4 | TRBD2 | TRBV20-1 | - | CSAWSGSTQYF | TGCAGTGCTTGGAGCGGGAGCACTCAGTACTTC
TRBJ2-3 | - | TRBV27 | - | CASRLLQGRTDTQYF | TGTGCCAGCAGGCTTCTTCAGGGTAGAACAGATACGCAGTATTTT
TRBJ2-1 | TRBD1 | TRBV5-6 | - | CASHQTGIDEQFF | TGTGCCAGCCACCAGACAGGGATCGATGAGCAGTTCTTC
TRBJ2-5 | - | TRBV6-1 | few | CASARRGSGETQYF | TGTGCCAGCGCCCGTCGGGGATCGGGAGAGACCCAGTACTTC
TRBJ1-3 | - | TRBV6-5 | many | CASSYDDSSGNTIYF | TGTGCCAGCAGTTACGACGACAGCTCTGGAAACACCATATATTTT
TRBJ1-2 | - | TRBV6-1 | - | CASSPEVGEYGYTF | TGTGCCAGCAGCCCCGAGGTGGGGGAGTATGGCTACACCTTC
TRBJ2-1 | TRBD2 | TRBV25-1 | few | CASSASLAGYNEQFF | TGTGCCAGCAGTGCCTCTTTAGCGGGTTACAATGAGCAGTTCTTC
TRBJ2-1 | - | TRBV3-1 | - | CASSRGPDNEQFF | TGTGCCAGCAGCCGTGGACCGGACAATGAGCAGTTCTTC
TRBJ2-1 | - | TRBV28 | many | CASSLPGAYNEQFF | TGTGCCAGCAGTTTACCAGGCGCGTACAATGAGCAGTTCTTC
TRBJ2-7 | TRBD1 | TRBV12-3/TRBV12-4 | few | CASTWGTGPISYEQYF | TGTGCCAGCACCTGGGGGACAGGGCCGATCTCCTACGAGCAGTACTTC
TRBJ2-1 | TRBD2 | TRBV9 | few | CASSVTSGRMNEQFF | TGTGCCAGCAGCGTTACTAGCGGGAGAATGAATGAGCAGTTCTTC
TRBJ2-1 | - | TRBV12-3/TRBV12-4 | - | CASSLAGGPLNEQFF | TGTGCCAGCAGTTTAGCGGGAGGCCCCCTCAATGAGCAGTTCTTC
TRBJ2-7 | - | TRBV29-1 | - | CSVVRDNYEQYF | TGCAGCGTTGTAAGGGACAACTACGAGCAGTACTTC
TRBJ2-1 | TRBD2 | TRBV10-3 | many | CAISEASGVGEQFF | TGTGCCATCAGTGAGGCTAGCGGGGTGGGGGAGCAGTTCTTC
TRBJ2-2 | - | TRBV20-1 | - | CSARDVLTGELFF | TGCAGTGCTAGGGACGTCCTTACCGGGGAGCTGTTTTTT
TRBJ2-5 | - | TRBV6-2/TRBV6-3 | few | CATNRQRKETQYF | TGTGCCACTAACCGGCAAAGAAAAGAGACCCAGTACTTC
TRBJ1-2 | TRBD1 | TRBV2 | - | CTSATGGYGYTF | TGTACCAGCGCGACAGGGGGCTATGGCTACACCTTC
TRBJ2-1 | TRBD2 | TRBV20-1 | few | CSATGTSDEQFF | TGCAGTGCTACCGGGACTAGCGATGAGCAGTTCTTC
TRBJ2-1 | - | TRBV29-1 | many | CSVDSRVRSSYNEQFF | TGCAGCGTTGACTCCAGGGTGCGGAGCTCCTACAATGAGCAGTTCTTC
TRBJ1-2 | - | TRBV19 | - | CASSTGTLNYGYTF | TGTGCCAGTAGTACCGGGACACTTAACTATGGCTACACCTTC
TRBJ1-5 | - | TRBV6-5 | - | CASSYSGSGQPQHF | TGTGCCAGCAGTTACTCAGGCTCAGGGCAGCCCCAGCATTTT
TRBJ2-7 | - | TRBV20-1 | - | CSAHDRSSYEQYF | TGCAGTGCACACGACCGAAGCTCCTACGAGCAGTACTTC
TRBJ2-1 | TRBD2 | TRBV5-1 | few | CASSSQAGVNEQFF | TGCGCCAGCAGCTCTCAAGCGGGAGTGAATGAGCAGTTCTTC
TRBJ1-6 | - | TRBV20-1 | - | CSGRTRRGNTPLHF | TGCAGTGGACGAACCCGCAGAGGGAATACACCCCTCCACTTT
TRBJ1-1 | - | TRBV12-5 | - | CASGSGISNTEAFF | TGTGCTAGTGGTTCAGGCATTTCGAACACTGAAGCTTTCTTT
TRBJ2-1 | TRBD2 | TRBV10-3 | - | CAISLLAEDYNEQFF | TGTGCCATCAGTCTTCTAGCGGAAGACTACAATGAGCAGTTCTTC
TRBJ2-1 | TRBD2 | TRBV5-5 | - | CASSLQRGNNEQFF | TGTGCCAGCAGCTTGCAGCGGGGAAACAATGAGCAGTTCTTC
TRBJ2-2 | TRBD1 | TRBV12-3/TRBV12-4 | - | CASRTGGTGELFF | TGTGCCAGCAGGACAGGGGGGACCGGGGAGCTGTTTTTT
TRBJ2-5 | - | TRBV20-1 | - | CSFIRGWTQYF | TGCAGTTTTATTAGGGGATGGACCCAGTACTTC
TRBJ1-1 | - | TRBV12-3/TRBV12-4 | few | CASSLKGRTEAFF | TGTGCCAGCAGTTTGAAAGGTCGCACTGAAGCTTTCTTT
TRBJ1-1 | - | TRBV5-5 | - | CASSLGHANTEAFF | TGTGCCAGCAGCTTAGGACATGCGAACACTGAAGCTTTCTTT
TRBJ1-4 | - | TRBV4-1 | - | CASSRVRDGVNEKLFF | TGCGCCAGCAGCCGAGTGAGGGATGGAGTAAATGAAAAACTGTTTTTT
TRBJ2-1 | - | TRBV12-3/TRBV12-4 | few | CASSFASAEQFF | TGTGCCAGCAGTTTCGCTAGCGCTGAGCAGTTCTTC